These 13 T cell receptor beta chains were sequenced from one sample in a study of T cells after yellow fever vaccination. TCRdb used MiXCR to reprocess the 5' RACE reads, holding one entry per CDR3 protein. The sample has approximately 300,000 distinct CDR3 sequences; approximately 12% are singletons. The source was CD4+ T cells sorted from PBMCs, collected 45 days after the yellow fever booster vaccination. Receptor source: a man aged 18 to 29 who received the YFV17D yellow fever vaccine.

This clonotype was found many times. This chain uses TRBV28 with TRBJ1-2, with D unclear. This CDR3 is 11 amino acids long. CDR1 and CDR2 from the germline V gene are MDHEN and SYDVKM. Trimming took 5 bases from V and 3 from J, leaving 4 bases between them. The CDR3, as DNA: TGTGCCAGCAGTCCAGACTATGGCTACACCTTC. Encoded protein: CASSPDYGYTF.

This clonotype appeared many times. The chain uses TRBV20-1 and TRBJ2-5, with TRBD2 matching 9 bases. V lost 1 base and J lost 7; bases outside the gene matches: 10. The CDR3 consists of 15 residues. Germline V lookup: CDR1 DFQATT, CDR2 SNEGSKA (reference sequence). CDR3 DNA sequence: TGCAGTGCTAGAGGAGCGGGGGGTGGGGAGGCGACCCAGTACTTC. It codes for CSARGAGGGEATQYF.

This clonotype was counted only a few times. This chain links TRBV20-1 with TRBJ2-2; D uncertain. Per germline, CDR1 DFQATT and CDR2 SNEGSKA (reference sequence). V dropped 3 bases and J dropped 5 bases, with 4 bases sitting between them. CDR3 length equals 11 residues. Here the CDR3 reads CSARETGELFF. The DNA for the CDR3 is TGCAGTGCTAGGGAAACCGGGGAGCTGTTTTTT.

In its sample, this clonotype was seen a few times. V gene TRBV20-1 combines with J gene TRBJ2-5, with D hard to call. Germline CDR1 and CDR2: DFQATT and SNEGSKA (reference sequence). Deletions cut 6 bases from V and 2 bases from J, with 10 bases between. The CDR3 spans 12 residues. CDR3 sequence (DNA): TGCAGTGCCGCAGACGGACAAGAGACCCAGTACTTC. This sequence encodes CSAADGQETQYF.

This clonotype has more than one count but fewer than ten. The chain joins TRBV30 to TRBJ1-6, with 10 bases matching TRBD1. Germline V CDR1 and CDR2: GTSNPN, SVGIG (reference sequence). With 2 bases clipped from V and 9 bases from J, the junction kept 7 bases outside the gene matches. CDR3 length: 15 residues. Written as DNA, the CDR3 is TGTGCCTGGAGTCCTCCCGGGACAGGGGTTTCACCCCTCCACTTT. This gives the protein CAWSPPGTGVSPLHF.

V gene TRBV7-2 combines with J gene TRBJ2-2; D ambiguous. Between the trimmed V and J ends, which lost 7 bases and 4 bases, there was a span of 19 bases. The CDR3 is 16 amino acids. Germline V gene sequence: CDR1 SGHTA, CDR2 FQGNSA. The CDR3 coding sequence is TGTGCCAGCACTCACCAGCAGCTCGGCGGCACCGGGGAGCTGTTTTTT. It translates to CASTHQQLGGTGELFF.

V usage is TRBV5-6 and J usage is TRBJ2-5, with 8 bases matching TRBD2. CDR3 size: 13 residues. Germline trimming cut 3 bases from V and 4 bases from J; bases unmatched to any gene: 2. Germline CDR1 reads SGHDT; CDR2 reads YYEEEE. The CDR3 region is CASSSREGETQYF. The CDR3 coding sequence is TGTGCCAGCAGCTCCCGGGAGGGAGAGACCCAGTACTTC.

The rearrangement joins TRBV7-2 to TRBJ2-2; the match to TRBD1 covers 8 bases. Germline V gene lookup returns CDR1 SGHTA and CDR2 FQGNSA. The trim removed 5 bases at V and 1 base at J, leaving 3 bases unmatched. This CDR3 is built from 15 residues. The CDR3 region has the DNA TGTGCCAGCAGCCTCGACAGGGGGAACACCGGGGAGCTGTTTTTT. This sequence encodes CASSLDRGNTGELFF.

There are many counts of this clonotype. V usage is TRBV5-1 and J usage is TRBJ1-1; 9 bases map to TRBD1. The junction had 5 bases not matched to a gene; V was cut back by 3 bases and J by 5 bases. In germline, CDR1 is SGHRS, CDR2 YFSETQ. This CDR3 contains 14 residues. The CDR3 DNA reads as TGCGCCAGCAGCTCACAGGGGGCAGCGACTGAAGCTTTCTTT. It encodes CASSSQGAATEAFF. The full variable domain, with the rest looked up from reference TRBV5-1 and TRBJ1-1, is KAGVTQTPRYLIKTRGQQVTLSCSPISGHRSVSWYQQTPGQGLQFLFEYFSETQRNKGNFPGRFSGRQFSNSRSEMNVSTLELGDSALYLCASSSQGAATEAFFGQGTRLTVV.

V and J are TRBV5-1 and TRBJ1-1, with no clear D. Germline V CDR1 and CDR2: SGHRS, YFSETQ. V lost 2 bases to trimming and J lost 4 bases, with 9 bases between them. This CDR3 has 13 amino acids. CDR3 sequence reads: CASSFAAGTEAFF. The CDR3 DNA is TGCGCCAGCAGCTTCGCGGCCGGCACTGAAGCTTTCTTT.

The V call is TRBV20-1, the J call TRBJ2-3; TRBD2 matches at 12 bases. V lost 6 bases and J lost 3; bases outside the gene matches: 7. This CDR3 has 15 residues. The germline V gene encodes CDR1 DFQATT and CDR2 SNEGSKA (reference sequence). CDR3: CSATTSGGRTDTQYF. The CDR3 DNA reads as TGCAGTGCCACTACTAGCGGGGGGCGGACAGATACGCAGTATTTT.

This clonotype showed up many times. The chain employs TRBV6-1 and TRBJ2-1; 10 bases are shared with TRBD2. The CDR3 is 12 residues long. Germline V gene data show CDR1 as MNHNS and CDR2 as SASEGT. The ends lost 5 bases at V and 10 bases at J; junction bases unmatched: 2. CDR3 nucleotide sequence: TGTGCCAGCAGTTATAGCGGGGGGGAGCAGTTCTTC. This encodes CASSYSGGEQFF.

The chain couples TRBV7-8 to TRBJ2-7; tentative D call: TRBD1 (6 bases). Germline CDR1 SGHVS, CDR2 FQNEAQ. The V and J ends lost 1 base and 1 base respectively, with 8 bases between them. This CDR3 has 14 residues. The CDR3 loop reads CASSLGTASYEQYV. CDR3 nucleotide sequence: TGTGCCAGCAGCTTAGGGACAGCTTCCTACGAGCAGTACGTC.